This is a list of T cell receptor beta chains from one sample in a study of T-cell memory formation after mild COVID-19. TCRdb reprocessed the 5' RACE reads with MiXCR, giving one entry per CDR3 protein. The sample carries approximately 500,000 distinct CDR3 sequences, more than 20% recorded once. The sequenced sample consisted of PBMCs or a T cell subset sorted from them (not recorded which). These receptors were obtained from an adult woman who had mild COVID-19 (a few samples of this study predate the infection). Cell type and time point are not known. The CDR3 runs from the conserved cysteine through the conserved F or W. D genes are given only for firm matches. A clone size is listed for some rows: how often the clone was seen (once, few, many), or a class if it is expanded.

d_call | cdr3_length | clone_size | j_call | v_call | cdr3_nt | cdr3_aa
TRBD2 | 19 | few | TRBJ2-3 | TRBV6-5 | TGTGCCAGCAGTTACTCGTGGACTAGCGGGGGGGGACGCACAGATACGCAGTATTTT | CASSYSWTSGGGRTDTQYF
TRBD1 | 14 | once | TRBJ1-1 | TRBV20-1 | TGCAGTGCTCGGGACAGGGGGCCGAACACTGAAGCTTTCTTT | CSARDRGPNTEAFF
- | 15 | - | TRBJ1-5 | TRBV6-1 | TGTGCCAGCAGTGAAGCGCGGGTTCGGGGTCAGCCCCAGCATTTT | CASSEARVRGQPQHF
- | 14 | - | TRBJ2-7 | TRBV7-9 | TGTGCCAGCAGCCGTTCTCCCCGGGCCGACGAGCAGTACTTC | CASSRSPRADEQYF
TRBD2 | 16 | - | TRBJ2-3 | TRBV7-8 | TGTGCCAGCAGCCCACTAGCGGGGGGGTTGGGAGATACGCAGTATTTT | CASSPLAGGLGDTQYF
- | 14 | few | TRBJ2-2 | TRBV7-9 | TGTGCCAGCACCCACCCAGGGATGACCGGGGAGCTGTTTTTT | CASTHPGMTGELFF
TRBD2 | 16 | - | TRBJ2-1 | TRBV20-1 | TGCAGTGCTAGAGATTCGAGACTAGCACCGAACAATGAGCAGTTCTTC | CSARDSRLAPNNEQFF
- | 15 | - | TRBJ1-1 | TRBV14 | TGTGCCAGCAGCCAAGCCCACATTAGGAGGACTGAAGCTTTCTTT | CASSQAHIRRTEAFF
TRBD1 | 17 | - | TRBJ2-6 | TRBV5-1 | TGCGCCAGCAGCTTGGACAGGGGTATAGGAGGGGCCAACGTCCTGACTTTC | CASSLDRGIGGANVLTF
TRBD2 | 14 | - | TRBJ2-3 | TRBV6-6 | TGTGCCAGCAGAAAAGCGGGGGGGAGTGATACGCAGTATTTT | CASRKAGGSDTQYF
- | 15 | - | TRBJ1-1 | TRBV7-2 | TGTGCCAGCAGCTCTGGGAACGGACCGAACACTGAAGCTTTCTTT | CASSSGNGPNTEAFF
- | 13 | - | TRBJ2-2 | TRBV29-1 | TGCAGCGTAAACTTCAGGGTCACCGGGGAGCTGTTTTTT | CSVNFRVTGELFF
TRBD1 | 16 | - | TRBJ1-5 | TRBV20-1 | TGCAGTGCTAGAGGGGGACAGGGTCTTGGCAATCAGCCCCAGCATTTT | CSARGGQGLGNQPQHF
- | 13 | - | TRBJ1-2 | TRBV7-9 | TGTGCCAGCAGCTTAGTTCCGTCCAATGGCTACACCTTC | CASSLVPSNGYTF
TRBD1 | 12 | - | TRBJ2-7 | TRBV6-5 | TGTGCCACCAGACAGGGGAAACACGAGCAGTACTTC | CATRQGKHEQYF
- | 13 | few | TRBJ2-1 | TRBV2 | TGTGCCAGCAGTGCTAAGGGTTGGGATGAGCAGTTCTTC | CASSAKGWDEQFF
- | 12 | - | TRBJ1-4 | TRBV5-1 | TGCGCCAGCAGCTTTAACAGTGAAAAACTGTTTTTT | CASSFNSEKLFF
- | 13 | few | TRBJ2-5 | TRBV12-3/TRBV12-4 | TGTGCCAGCAGTTTAGGGGAGGTGCAGACCCAGTACTTC | CASSLGEVQTQYF
- | 12 | few | TRBJ2-7 | TRBV2 | TGTGCCAGCAGTGAACCCCGGGGCGAGCAGTACTTC | CASSEPRGEQYF
- | 12 | - | TRBJ1-5 | TRBV7-9 | TGTGCCAGCAGCCGGAGGGGGCAGCCCCAGCATTTT | CASSRRGQPQHF
TRBD1 | 15 | few | TRBJ2-3 | TRBV20-1 | TGCAGTGCCGTCCCACGGGACAGGGGTGCAGATACGCAGTATTTT | CSAVPRDRGADTQYF
- | 14 | few | TRBJ2-7 | TRBV7-9 | TGTGCCAGCTCCCTGGGGGGGGCGGCCTACGAGCAGTACTTC | CASSLGGAAYEQYF
TRBD1 | 14 | few | TRBJ1-5 | TRBV27 | TGTGCCAGCAGACCCGGGACAGGCAATCAGCCCCAGCATTTT | CASRPGTGNQPQHF
- | 14 | - | TRBJ2-7 | TRBV20-1 | TGCAGTGCTAGCCGCCCGGGGACCTCCTACGAGCAGTACTTC | CSASRPGTSYEQYF
- | 13 | - | TRBJ2-7 | TRBV12-3/TRBV12-4 | TGTGCCAGCACCCGGTCGCTAATCTACGAGCAGTACTTC | CASTRSLIYEQYF
TRBD2 | 15 | - | TRBJ2-1 | TRBV6-5 | TGTGCCAGCACTCAGGCTAGCGGTACATATAGTGAGCAGTTCTTC | CASTQASGTYSEQFF
- | 14 | once | TRBJ1-4 | TRBV30 | TGTGCCGGCCACACCCGGGGAACTAATGAAAAACTGTTTTTT | CAGHTRGTNEKLFF
- | 14 | - | TRBJ2-7 | TRBV29-1 | TGCAGCGTTGAATGGGCAGGGGAAGGCTACGAGCAGTACTTC | CSVEWAGEGYEQYF
TRBD1 | 15 | few | TRBJ1-2 | TRBV20-1 | TGCAGTGCTAGAGAGGAGACAGGGGGCTGGGATGGCTACACCTTC | CSAREETGGWDGYTF
- | 13 | - | TRBJ2-1 | TRBV20-1 | TGCAGTGCTGCCCTCTGGGCCCACAATGAGCAGTTCTTC | CSAALWAHNEQFF
TRBD1 | 15 | - | TRBJ2-7 | TRBV9 | TGTGCCAGCAGCGCCCCGGGACAGGGGTCCCACGAGCAGTACTTC | CASSAPGQGSHEQYF
- | 14 | - | TRBJ2-7 | TRBV18 | TGTGCCAGCTCACCATCGCCAAAAAAATCCGAGCAGTACTTC | CASSPSPKKSEQYF
- | 13 | few | TRBJ1-1 | TRBV7-2 | TGTGCCAGCAGCTTACAGTCCTCCCGGGGAGCTTTCTTT | CASSLQSSRGAFF
- | 14 | - | TRBJ1-1 | TRBV5-1 | TGCGCCAGCAGAGTCCAGGGGACGAACACTGAAGCTTTCTTT | CASRVQGTNTEAFF
- | 13 | - | TRBJ2-3 | TRBV12-3/TRBV12-4 | TGTGCCAGCAGTTTACAGGGAAAAGATACGCAGTATTTT | CASSLQGKDTQYF
TRBD1 | 18 | - | TRBJ1-2 | TRBV4-3 | TGCGCCAGCAGCCAAGCCTCCGGAGGGGGACAGAGAAACTATGGCTACACCTTC | CASSQASGGGQRNYGYTF
TRBD2 | 15 | - | TRBJ2-7 | TRBV25-1 | TGTGCCAGCAGTGAACAGGCTAGCGGGACCTACGAGCAGTACTTC | CASSEQASGTYEQYF
- | 14 | - | TRBJ1-1 | TRBV7-9 | TGTGCCAGCACCGCCAAGGGGGGAATGGGAAAAGCTTTCTTT | CASTAKGGMGKAFF
- | 14 | - | TRBJ1-2 | TRBV12-3/TRBV12-4 | TGTGCCAGCAGTTCAGACCCCCGGGGAGGTGGCTACACCTTC | CASSSDPRGGGYTF
- | 14 | - | TRBJ2-7 | TRBV5-1 | TGCGCCAGCAGCTTGGTTATTGGGGACGACGAGCAGTACTTC | CASSLVIGDDEQYF
TRBD1 | 15 | few | TRBJ2-7 | TRBV7-8 | TGTGCCAGCAGTCAACAGGGGGCAACGCCCTACGAGCAGTACTTC | CASSQQGATPYEQYF
TRBD2 | 16 | few | TRBJ2-7 | TRBV7-8 | TGTGCCAGCAGCCCTCAGGCTAGCGGGAACTCCTACGAGCAGTACTTC | CASSPQASGNSYEQYF
TRBD1 | 16 | once | TRBJ2-7 | TRBV9 | TGTGCCTTCAGCTCAGGGGGACAGCTCTTCTCCTACGAGCAGTACTTC | CAFSSGGQLFSYEQYF
- | 13 | - | TRBJ1-1 | TRBV25-1 | TGTGCCAGCAGTGAATTAGGGTACACTGAAGCTTTCTTT | CASSELGYTEAFF
- | 15 | few | TRBJ2-5 | TRBV7-3 | TGTGCCAGCAGCTTAACGGTACGGAGGGGAGAGACCCAGTACTTC | CASSLTVRRGETQYF
- | 14 | - | TRBJ2-7 | TRBV28 | TGTGCCAGCAGTTTGGGGGACATCGGCTACGAGCAGTACTTC | CASSLGDIGYEQYF
TRBD2 | 17 | - | TRBJ2-1 | TRBV6-5 | TGTGCCAGCAGTTACGTTTGGGCTAGCGGAGCCTACAATGAGCAGTTCTTC | CASSYVWASGAYNEQFF
TRBD2 | 17 | few | TRBJ2-1 | TRBV7-9 | TGTGCCAGCAGCCCTAACGGGGCGGGAGGGATGTACAATGAGCAGTTCTTC | CASSPNGAGGMYNEQFF
TRBD2 | 14 | few | TRBJ2-1 | TRBV19 | TGTGCCAGTAGTATAGCGGGAGGGCCCCATGAGCAGTTCTTC | CASSIAGGPHEQFF